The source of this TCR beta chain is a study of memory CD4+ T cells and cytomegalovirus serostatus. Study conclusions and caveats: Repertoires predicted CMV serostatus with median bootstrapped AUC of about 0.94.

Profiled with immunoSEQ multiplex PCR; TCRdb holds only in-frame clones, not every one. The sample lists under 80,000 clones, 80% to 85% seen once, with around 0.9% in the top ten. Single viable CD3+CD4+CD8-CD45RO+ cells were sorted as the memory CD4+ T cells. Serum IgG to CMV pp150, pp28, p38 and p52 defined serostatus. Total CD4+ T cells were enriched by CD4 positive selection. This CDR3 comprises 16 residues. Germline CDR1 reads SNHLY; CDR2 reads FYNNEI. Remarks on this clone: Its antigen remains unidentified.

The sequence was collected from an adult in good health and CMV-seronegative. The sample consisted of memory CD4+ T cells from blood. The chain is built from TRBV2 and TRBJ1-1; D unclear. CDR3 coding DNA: TGTGTCCAGCACAAGGGTACTGGGCGCGGGAACACTGAAGCTTTCTTT. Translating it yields CVQHKGTGRGNTEAFF.